This T cell receptor beta chain was recovered during a study of cytomegalovirus exposure and HLA in healthy donors. Looking at the study overall: In a previous analysis, more than 90 million unique TCR beta sequences were found from 170 million or so T cells. The Caucasian-associated ancestry cluster held over 80% of some 420 genotyped donors. Study-wide points: In a later analysis, a genetic analysis reported fewer productive-TCR N-insertions in an Asian-associated ancestry cluster than the cohort average. Reports indicated that the classifier achieved high specificity and sensitivity in diagnosing cytomegalovirus status.

Points on this clone: Its matching antigen is unknown.

CDR1 and CDR2 (germline): SGHNT, YYREEE (reference sequence). This CDR3 has 15 residues. Trimming took 1 base from V and 4 from J, leaving 13 bases between them. The PCR employed 60 Vbeta primers together with 13 Jbeta primers. Sequencing used immunoSEQ multiplex PCR; TCRdb keeps in-frame clones, though not all of them. The sample includes about 160,000 clones, approximately 78% of them seen just once. Sequenced: PBMCs. The TCR originated in a girl aged 2-10 years in good health and CMV-seropositive. The chain links TRBV5-4 to TRBJ2-3; TRBD2 is a possible D gene (6 bases). CDR3 sequence reads: CASSLRREKADTQYF. CDR3 DNA sequence: TGTGCCAGCAGCTTGAGACGGGAGAAGGCAGATACGCAGTATTTT.